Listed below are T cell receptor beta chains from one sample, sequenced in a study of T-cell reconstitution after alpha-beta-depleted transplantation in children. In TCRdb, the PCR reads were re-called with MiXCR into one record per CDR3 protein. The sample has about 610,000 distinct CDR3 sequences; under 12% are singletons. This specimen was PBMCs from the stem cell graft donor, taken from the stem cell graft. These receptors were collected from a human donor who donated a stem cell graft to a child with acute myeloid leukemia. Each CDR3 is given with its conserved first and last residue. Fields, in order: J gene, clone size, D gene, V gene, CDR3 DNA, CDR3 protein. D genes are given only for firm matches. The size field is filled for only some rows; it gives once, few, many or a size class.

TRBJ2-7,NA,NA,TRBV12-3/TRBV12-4,TGTGCCAGCAGTTTAAACCAAAGGGGCGAGCAGTACTTC,CASSLNQRGEQYF
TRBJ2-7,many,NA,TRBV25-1,TGTGCCAGCAGCCATCCCCTCTCCTACGAGCAGTACTTC,CASSHPLSYEQYF
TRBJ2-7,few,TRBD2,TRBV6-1,TGTGCCAGCAGTGACGGGACTAGGGGCTACGAGCAGTACTTC,CASSDGTRGYEQYF
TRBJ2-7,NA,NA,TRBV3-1,TGTGCCAGCAGCCAACAACCAAAGGGGTCCTACGAGCAGTACTTC,CASSQQPKGSYEQYF
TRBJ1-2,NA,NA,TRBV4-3,TGCGCCAGCAGCCAACTCCGGGACAAGGATGGCTACACCTTC,CASSQLRDKDGYTF
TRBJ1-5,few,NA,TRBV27,TGTGCCAGCAGTCCCCTCGGGGGCAGTAGCAATCAGCCCCAGCATTTT,CASSPLGGSSNQPQHF
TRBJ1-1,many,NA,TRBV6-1,TGTGCCAGCAGTGAAGAAGGGCGCGCTGAAGCTTTCTTT,CASSEEGRAEAFF
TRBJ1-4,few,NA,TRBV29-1,TGCAGCGTTCGGTCGGCAGGGGCAACTAATGAAAAACTGTTTTTT,CSVRSAGATNEKLFF
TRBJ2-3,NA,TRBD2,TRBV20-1,TGCAGTGCTCTAGCGGGAGATCGGACGCAGTATTTT,CSALAGDRTQYF
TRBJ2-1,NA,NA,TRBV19,TGTGCCAGTAGTATCCGCAACAGGGTAGTCGATGAGCAGTTCTTC,CASSIRNRVVDEQFF
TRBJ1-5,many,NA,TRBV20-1,TGCAGTGCTAGGGAGGGACTTGATCAGCCCCAGCATTTT,CSAREGLDQPQHF
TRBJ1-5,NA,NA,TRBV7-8,TGTGCCAGCAGCTCCCAGGGGTATAGCAATCAGCCCCAGCATTTT,CASSSQGYSNQPQHF
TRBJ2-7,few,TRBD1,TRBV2,TGTGCCGACGGACAGGGCTCCTACGAGCAGTACTTC,CADGQGSYEQYF
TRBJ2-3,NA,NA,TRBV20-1,TGCAGTGCCAAAAGGGGGTCTAGTACAGATACGCAGTATTTT,CSAKRGSSTDTQYF
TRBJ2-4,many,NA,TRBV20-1,TGCAGTGCTAGAGATAGCGGAGGGGGGAACATTCAGTACTTC,CSARDSGGGNIQYF
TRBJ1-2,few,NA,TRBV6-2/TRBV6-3,TGTGCCAGCAGTTATGGGGCAGACTATGGCTACACCTTC,CASSYGADYGYTF